The 2 T cell receptor beta chains below come from one sample, sequenced in a study of shared clonotypes between healthy human individuals. Produced via immunoSEQ multiplex PCR; TCRdb's table is partial and in-frame only. In the table there are under 1,900,000 clones, less than 99% of which are singletons. Sequencing was carried out using naive CD4+ T cells sorted from blood. As to subset: CD45RA+ positively selected. These receptors came from a man aged 25 to 40 in good health.

The chain uses TRBV7-9 and TRBJ2-1, with D perhaps matching TRBD2 (5 bases). The ends were cut back, 8 bases at V and 6 bases at J, with 11 bases in the middle. This CDR3 has 12 amino acids. Germline assignment: CDR1 SEHNR and CDR2 FQNEAQ (reference sequence). The CDR3 is CASVSGSNEQFF. As DNA, the CDR3 is TGTGCCAGCGTTTCGGGGAGCAATGAGCAGTTCTTC.

The chain carries TRBV28 and TRBJ2-7; D ambiguous. Trimming left V 2 bases short and J 7 bases short, with 9 bases between. The length of the CDR3 is 12 residues. Germline CDR1 is MDHEN and CDR2 is SYDVKM. CDR3 bases: TGTGCCAGCAGTTTAAAGGGCTGGGAGCAGTACTTC. It specifies CASSLKGWEQYF.